The 6 T cell receptor beta chains below were found in one sample sequenced in a study of CD8+ T cells in alopecia areata. Sample treatment: oral pan-JAK inhibitor, 5-10 mg twice daily. RNA extraction and reverse transcription yielded cDNA as sequencing template. Assay used: immunoSEQ multiplex PCR; TCRdb lists only in-frame clones, some missing. The table records around 190,000 clones, around three fifths of them present only once. Source: CD4+ T cells sorted from blood, taken at week 4, from a patient treated with tofacitinib. All receptors come from a human donor with alopecia areata.

This chain joins TRBV29-1 and TRBJ2-2; no clear D. The CDR3 covers 13 residues. Looked up from germline, CDR1 is SQVTM and CDR2 is ANQGSEA. Trimming left V 7 bases short and J 4 bases short, with 13 bases between. The CDR3, as DNA: TGCAGCGGCATTGACTCGGGCACCGGGGAGCTGTTTTTT. This codes for CSGIDSGTGELFF.

This sequence joins TRBV4-3 and TRBJ2-1; D is perhaps TRBD2 (5 bases). Germline loops: CDR1 LGHNA, CDR2 YSLEER. The CDR3 has 14 amino acids. The germline V and J ends were trimmed by 3 bases and 7 bases, with 13 bases remaining between them. The CDR3: CASSQAGSNNEQFF. In nucleotides, the CDR3 is TGCGCCAGCAGCCAGGCGGGCTCGAATAATGAGCAGTTCTTC.

This chain joins TRBV4-3 and TRBJ2-7; tentatively, D is TRBD1 (5 bases). Trimming stripped 4 bases from V and 2 bases from J, with 12 bases between. The V gene's germline CDR1 is LGHNA and CDR2 YSLEER. The length of the CDR3 is 14 residues. The CDR3 DNA follows: TGCGCCAGCAGCCTTCGACGGACAACCTACGAGCAGTACTTC. It specifies CASSLRRTTYEQYF.

The chain carries TRBV29-1 and TRBJ2-7; 8 positions match TRBD2. The germline V gene has CDR1 SQVTM and CDR2 ANQGSEA. The J segment lost 3 bases and the V segment lost 7 bases, leaving 8 bases of the junction unmatched. The CDR3 spans 13 residues. The CDR3 coding sequence is TGCAGCGCCCGGGGGGGAATCCGCTACGAGCAGTACTTC. Translated, it gives CSARGGIRYEQYF.

This chain joins TRBV7-2 and TRBJ1-2; possible D gene TRBD1, 6 bases. The germline V gene encodes CDR1 SGHTA and CDR2 FQGNSA. V was cut by 5 bases and J by 4 bases, with 11 bases left in between. This CDR3 is 13 amino acids long. CDR3 nucleotide sequence: TGTGCCAGCAGCCTGACAGGAAGCTATGGCTACACCTTC. Protein: CASSLTGSYGYTF. Full variable domain (remainder filled in from reference TRBV7-2 and TRBJ1-2): GAGVSQSPSNKVTEKGKDVELRCDPISGHTALYWYRQSLGQGLEFLIYFQGNSAPDKSGLPSDRFSAERTGGSVSTLTIQRTQQEDSAVYLCASSLTGSYGYTFGSGTRLTVV.

The CDR3 coding sequence is TGTGCCAGCAGGGACTACGGGCAGATAAATGAAAAACTGTTTTTT. This codes for CASRDYGQINEKLFF. The chain joins TRBV2 to TRBJ1-4; D unclear. Trimming stripped 6 bases from V and 5 bases from J, with 16 bases between. This CDR3 is built from 15 residues. Germline values: CDR1 SNHLY, CDR2 FYNNEI.